This entry is about one T cell receptor beta chain. Its antigen is undetermined. PBMC-derived CD4+ and CD8+ T cells were sorted. V lost 0 bases and J lost 0, with 10 bases in between. CDR3 length equals 15 residues. Germline lookup yields CDR1 SGDLS and CDR2 YYNGEE. The data were taken from a study of CD8+ T cells in alopecia areata. Findings and limits, study-wide: Relative to mice, TCR sharing across patients was less clear, a difference possibly HLA-related. Higher clonality than in normal scalp was seen in lesional scalp, especially alopecia totalis/universalis.

Extracted RNA was reverse transcribed into cDNA, the sequencing template. Only in-frame clones appear in the TCRdb table, and some are missing; sequencing was by immunoSEQ multiplex PCR. The sample lists roughly 120,000 clones; roughly 68% were seen once. The receptor comes from a human donor in good health. Sample: CD4+ T cells sorted from blood. V usage is TRBV9 and J usage is TRBJ2-7; a weak D match, TRBD2 (6 bases). The CDR3 here is CASSVGGAGSYEQYF. The CDR3 nucleotides are TGTGCCAGCAGCGTAGGTGGAGCGGGCTCCTACGAGCAGTACTTC.